This section outlines one T cell receptor (beta chain) sequence together with its context. Its antigen remains unidentified. The sample comes from a study of CXCR3-negative and CXCR3-positive naive CD8 T cells (dated by TCRdb to the late 2010s). About the study as a whole: In total, about 150 million TRB reads were obtained, which works out to roughly 1.5 +/- 0.3 million reads per library. Diversity and physicochemical repertoire analyses covered about a dozen donors pooled from two independent experiments. The TRBV-TRBJ cluster analysis covered naive subsets from 5 donors and memory cells from 3 donors. The research as a whole found: Freshly isolated PBMCs were used for most assays because CXCR3 expression partially decreased after cryopreservation. Compared with CXCR3-negative naive cells, CXCR3-positive naive cells had TRB CDR3s with higher hydrophobicity (lower Kidera factor 4), lower energy, and higher strength and volume indices. Repertoire diversity was comparably high in both naive subsets but much lower in memory CD8+ T cells. TRBV-TRBJ usage was similar between naive CXCR3-negative and CXCR3-positive cells from the same donor, while memory cells showed distinct patterns. Because surface CD5, which is linked to self-reactivity in mice, was comparable between the naive subsets, TCR interaction strength was also inferred from the physicochemical properties of TRB CDR3s.

For every CD8+ T cell subset, fewer than 350,000 cells were flow-sorted straight into RLT lysis buffer, and each subset was sorted in triplicate. To exclude memory contaminants, naive CD8+ T cells were stringently defined as CD45RO-CCR7+CD27+CD95-. Peripheral blood mononuclear cells were isolated from buffy coats using standard density gradient centrifugation. Naive CXCR3-negative and CXCR3-positive CD8+ T cells were flow-sorted on a FACSAria III. An RNeasy Mini Kit was used to extract total RNA from the sorted cells. The CDR3 goes from the cysteine to the phenylalanine over 17 residues. No DNA has been recorded. The CDR1 and CDR2 encoded by the germline V gene are SNHLY and FYNNEI. Sequencer: NextSeq 550. The Human TCR Profiling Kit (MiLaboratory) was used to make UMI-labeled 5' RACE TRB cDNA libraries. The full amount of extracted RNA was used for cDNA synthesis, and the full amount of resulting cDNA was used for PCR amplification. Libraries were prepared in parallel with an identical number of PCR cycles. Turning to the authors' computational methods: With a minimum of two reads required per UMI, MIGEC and MiXCR pulled out about 50,000 +/- 10,000 unique UMI-labeled TRB cDNA molecules from each library. On average, approximately 40,000 +/- 10,000 functional in-frame TRB CDR3 nucleotide clonotypes lacking stop codons were found per library. After downsampling to 5000 UMI-labeled TRB molecules per sample, diversity metrics such as normalized Shannon-Wiener and Chao1 were calculated in VDJtools. VDJtools computed clonotype-size-weighted physicochemical properties of the central five CDR3 residues: interaction energy, strength, volume and Kidera factor 4. TCRdb reprocessed the reads into one record per CDR3 protein sequence, lacking DNA. These V and J calls are TCRdb output, not the study's own analysis. This sample's records show about 41,000 distinct CDR3 sequences. The ten top clones hold roughly 1.8% of the sample.

The receptor chain draws on TRBV2 and TRBJ2-1; TCRdb designates TRBD1, a call that cannot be tested without DNA. Sample: naive CXCR3- CD8+ T cells from blood. Taken with the paper, the label for cell subset or site translates to: CD45RO-CCR7+CD27+CD95- naive CD8+ T cells lacking CXCR3 (TNR3-). This sequence was found in a human donor in good health. Some clones in this sample may be carry-over from other donors' samples. CDR3 reads: CASSEALPRGLGNEQFF. This CDR3, with the reference TRBV2 and TRBJ2-1 proteins standing in past its ends, gives the full variable domain EPEVTQTPSHQVTQMGQEVILRCVPISNHLYFYWYRQILGQKVEFLVSFYNNEISEKSEIFDDQFSVERPDGSNFTLKIRSTKLEDSAMYFCASSEALPRGLGNEQFFGPGTRLTVL.